Given below is one T cell receptor (beta chain) in context. Its specificity is unknown. The treatment here: roughly 10-day PBMC culture with coronavirus spike peptide pools or control peptides (ViraFEST assay). ViraFEST sequenced TCRs after peptide-pool expansion of antigen-specific T cells. At the Johns Hopkins FTIC core, DNA taken from cultured CD4+ T cells was sequenced by way of the Oncomine TCR Beta short-read assay. From cultured CD4+ T cells, genomic DNA was extracted. MiXCR was run by TCRdb on the PCR reads, yielding one entry per CDR3 protein. This sample has approximately 22,000 distinct CDR3 sequences, with around 62% found just once. The data derive from a study of vaccination and CD4 T cells after COVID-19. Study-level background: Control cultures received a CEFX pool, an HIV-1 Nef pool, or no peptide.

Sequencing input: CD4+ T cells from blood, cultured in vitro. This receptor was taken from a human donor who had recovered from COVID-19.

The CDR3 DNA reads TGTGCCAGCAGTGGACGACTAGCCACAGATACGCAGTATTTT. Protein: CASSGRLATDTQYF. This chain joins TRBV6-1 and TRBJ2-3; 7 bases are shared with TRBD2. CDR1 and CDR2 (germline): MNHNS, SASEGT. CDR3 length: 14 amino acids. Trimming cost V 4 bases and J 2 bases; bases outside gene matches: 3.